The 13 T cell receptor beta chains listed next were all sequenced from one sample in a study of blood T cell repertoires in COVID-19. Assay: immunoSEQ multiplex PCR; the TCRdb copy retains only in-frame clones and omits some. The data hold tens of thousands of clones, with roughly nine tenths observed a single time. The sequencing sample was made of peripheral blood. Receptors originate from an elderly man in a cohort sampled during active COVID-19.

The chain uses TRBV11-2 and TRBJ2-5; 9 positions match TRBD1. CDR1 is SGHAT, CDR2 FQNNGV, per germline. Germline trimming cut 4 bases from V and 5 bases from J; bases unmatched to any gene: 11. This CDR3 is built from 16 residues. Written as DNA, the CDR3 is TGTGCCAGCAGCTCGGCCCCGGGACAGGGTTCTGAGACCCAGTACTTC. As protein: CASSSAPGQGSETQYF.

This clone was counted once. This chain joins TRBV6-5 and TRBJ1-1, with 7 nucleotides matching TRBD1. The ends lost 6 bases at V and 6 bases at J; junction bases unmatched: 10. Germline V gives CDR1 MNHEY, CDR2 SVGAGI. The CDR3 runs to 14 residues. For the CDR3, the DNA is TGTGCCAGCAGCTATTCCGGGACAGTCGCTGAAGCTTTCTTT. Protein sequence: CASSYSGTVAEAFF.

The CDR3 DNA reads TGCGCCAGCAGCCAAGAAATAACCTACGAGCAGTACTTC. Translation: CASSQEITYEQYF. The rearrangement joins TRBV4-1 to TRBJ2-7, with unresolved D. CDR3 length: 13 amino acids. Germline CDR1 reads MGHRA; CDR2 reads YSYEKL. V was clipped by 0 bases and J by 2 bases, with 5 bases between them.

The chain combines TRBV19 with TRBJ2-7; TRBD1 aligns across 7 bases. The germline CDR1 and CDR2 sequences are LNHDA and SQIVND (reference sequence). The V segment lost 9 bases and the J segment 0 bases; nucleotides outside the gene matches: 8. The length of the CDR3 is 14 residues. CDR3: CASEKNRGSYEQYF. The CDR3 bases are TGTGCCAGCGAGAAGAACAGGGGCTCCTACGAGCAGTACTTC.

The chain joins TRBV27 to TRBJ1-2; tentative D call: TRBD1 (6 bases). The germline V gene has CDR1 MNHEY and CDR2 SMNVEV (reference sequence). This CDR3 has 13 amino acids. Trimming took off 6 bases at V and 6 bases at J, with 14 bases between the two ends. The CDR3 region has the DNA TGTGCCAGCAGGGGCACAGGGCTAAATGGCTACACCTTC. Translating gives CASRGTGLNGYTF.

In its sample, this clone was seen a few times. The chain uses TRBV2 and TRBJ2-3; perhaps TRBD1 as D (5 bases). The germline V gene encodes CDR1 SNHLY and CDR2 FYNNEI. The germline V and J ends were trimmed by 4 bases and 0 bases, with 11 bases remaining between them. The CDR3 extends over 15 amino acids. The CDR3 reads CASSARATSTDTQYF. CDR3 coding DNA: TGTGCCAGCAGTGCCAGGGCCACTAGCACAGATACGCAGTATTTT.

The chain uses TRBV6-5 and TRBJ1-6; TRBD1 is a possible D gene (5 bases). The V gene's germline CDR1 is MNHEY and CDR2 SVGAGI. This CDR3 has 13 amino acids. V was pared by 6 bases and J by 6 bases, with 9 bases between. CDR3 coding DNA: TGTGCCAGCAGACAGGAGCTTAATTCACCCCTCCACTTT. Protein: CASRQELNSPLHF.

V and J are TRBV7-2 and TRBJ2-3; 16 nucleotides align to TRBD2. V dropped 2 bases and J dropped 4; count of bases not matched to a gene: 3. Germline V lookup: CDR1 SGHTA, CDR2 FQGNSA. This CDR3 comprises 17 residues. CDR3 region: CASSLQGTSGGADTQYF. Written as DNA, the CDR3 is TGTGCCAGCAGCTTACAAGGGACTAGCGGGGGGGCAGATACGCAGTATTTT.

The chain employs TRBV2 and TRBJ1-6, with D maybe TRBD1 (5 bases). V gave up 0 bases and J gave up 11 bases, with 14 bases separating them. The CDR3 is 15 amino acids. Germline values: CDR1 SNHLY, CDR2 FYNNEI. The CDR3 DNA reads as TGTGCCAGCAGTGAAGCGGGGGGACTTAGGACACCCCTCCACTTT. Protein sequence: CASSEAGGLRTPLHF.

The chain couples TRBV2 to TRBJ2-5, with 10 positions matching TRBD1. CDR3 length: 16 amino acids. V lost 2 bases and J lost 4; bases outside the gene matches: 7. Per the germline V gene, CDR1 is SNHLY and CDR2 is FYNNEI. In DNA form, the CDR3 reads TGTGCCAGCAGTGAAACCCCGACAGGGGGCGGAGAGACCCAGTACTTC. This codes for CASSETPTGGGETQYF.

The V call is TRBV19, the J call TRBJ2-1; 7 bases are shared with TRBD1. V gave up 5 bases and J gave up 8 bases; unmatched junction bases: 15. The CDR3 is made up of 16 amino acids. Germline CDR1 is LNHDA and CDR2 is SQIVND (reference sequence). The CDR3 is CASSGDQGDGRYEQFF. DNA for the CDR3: TGTGCCAGTAGTGGGGATCAGGGGGATGGACGCTATGAGCAGTTCTTC. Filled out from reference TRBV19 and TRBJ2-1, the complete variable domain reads DGGITQSPKYLFRKEGQNVTLSCEQNLNHDAMYWYRQDPGQGLRLIYYSQIVNDFQKGDIAEGYSVSREKKESFPLTVTSAQKNPTAFYLCASSGDQGDGRYEQFFGPGTRLTVL.

CDR3 loop: CAWMPGGQSNQPQHF. DNA of the CDR3: TGTGCCTGGATGCCGGGAGGCCAGAGCAATCAGCCCCAGCATTTT. The J gene is TRBJ1-5, the V gene TRBV30; unclear D gene. V dropped 4 bases and J dropped 1 base, with 14 bases sitting between them. The CDR3 loop spans 15 amino acids. Per germline, CDR1 GTSNPN and CDR2 SVGIG (reference sequence).

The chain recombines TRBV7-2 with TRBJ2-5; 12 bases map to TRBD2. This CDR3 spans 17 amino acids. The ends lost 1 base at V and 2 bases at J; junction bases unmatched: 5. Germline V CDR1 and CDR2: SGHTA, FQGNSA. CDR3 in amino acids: CASSLVRLAGGQETQYF. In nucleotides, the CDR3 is TGTGCCAGCAGCTTAGTGCGGCTAGCGGGGGGGCAAGAGACCCAGTACTTC.